This TCR beta chain was captured in a study of CD8+ T cells in alopecia areata. Turning to the study itself: Treated patients were dosed with oral tofacitinib, taking 5 to 10 mg twice daily.

RNA was extracted and reverse transcribed into cDNA as the sequencing template. Sequenced by immunoSEQ multiplex PCR; TCRdb stores in-frame clones only, minus some. The sample lists roughly 280,000 clones, 50% to 75% occurring once. A few counts support this clone. CDR1 ENHRY and CDR2 SYGVKD come from the germline V gene. Trimming stripped 2 bases from V and 3 bases from J, with 10 bases between. The CDR3 is 14 residues long. Treatment here: oral pan-JAK inhibitor, 5-10 mg twice daily. The receptor's source is a human donor with alopecia areata. The chain couples TRBV10-3 to TRBJ1-1; D unclear. This specimen consisted of CD4+ T cells sorted from blood, obtained between weeks 51 and 54, from a patient treated with tofacitinib. CDR3 coding DNA: TGTGCCATCAGTGAGAGGAGGGAGGACACTGAAGCTTTCTTT. Translated, it gives CAISERREDTEAFF.